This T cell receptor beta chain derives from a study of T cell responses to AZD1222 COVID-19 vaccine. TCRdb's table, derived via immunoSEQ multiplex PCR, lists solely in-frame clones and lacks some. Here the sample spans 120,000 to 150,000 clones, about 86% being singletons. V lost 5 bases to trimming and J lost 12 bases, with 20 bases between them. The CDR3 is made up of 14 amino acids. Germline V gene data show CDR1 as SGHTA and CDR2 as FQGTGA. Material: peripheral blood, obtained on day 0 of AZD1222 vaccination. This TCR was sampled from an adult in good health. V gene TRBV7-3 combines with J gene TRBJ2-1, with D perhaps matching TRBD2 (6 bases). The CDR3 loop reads CASSTGLPNERQFF. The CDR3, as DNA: TGTGCCAGCAGCACGGGACTGCCCAATGAGAGGCAGTTCTTC.